This T cell receptor beta chain was obtained from a study of T cell responses to AZD1222 COVID-19 vaccine. Study-wide findings and caveats: Elevations in Spike-specific TCR breadth and depth followed administration of two AZD1222 doses. Clonal diversity was possibly underestimated, and white British individuals and females predominated among donors. Spike was spanned by vaccine-associated CD4 TCRs, which were dominant at 160-218 and 743-854.

This table comes from immunoSEQ multiplex PCR, and its TCRdb copy is limited to in-frame clones, with some not included. The data hold approximately 140,000 clones, with about nine tenths observed a single time. The analysis combined second doses at about 4 or about 12 weeks. The germline V and J ends were trimmed by 1 base and 4 bases, with 10 bases remaining between them. The germline gives CDR1 SEHNR, CDR2 FQNEAQ (reference sequence). The CDR3 loop spans 15 amino acids. As regards this clone: Antigen: not known.

This TCR came from an adult who received the AZD1222 COVID-19 vaccine. This chain uses TRBV7-9 with TRBJ1-4, with D possibly TRBD1 on 6 matching bases. The source material was peripheral blood, sampled 28 days after the second AZD1222 dose. In nucleotides, the CDR3 is TGTGCCAGCAGCTTAGGGGGGGCTGGTAATGAAAAACTGTTTTTT. Translating it yields CASSLGGAGNEKLFF.